This TCR beta chain emerged from a study of CD8 T cells in ankylosing spondylitis. Study findings and constraints: A TCR beta motif made of several highly homologous variants seemed typical of ankylosing spondylitis blood. Disease-linked clones were reportedly significantly enriched in matched ankylosing spondylitis synovial fluid. Relatively scarce in peripheral blood, disease-linked clones were CD8+.

Quantitative molecular-barcoded 5'-RACE generated the TCR beta libraries. TCRdb recomputed calls from the 5' RACE reads with MiXCR, one row per CDR3 protein. This sample has approximately 540,000 distinct CDR3 sequences, with roughly 13% found just once. This clonotype was recorded a few times. Its antigen is undetermined. Germline V gene lookup returns CDR1 KGHDR and CDR2 SFDVKD. The germline V and J ends were trimmed by 2 bases and 2 bases, with 8 bases remaining between them. The CDR3 runs 15 residues. The V and J genes are TRBV24-1 and TRBJ2-2, with a tentative D call TRBD1 (6 bases). The sequenced sample consisted of blood, either unsorted or a sorted T cell fraction (not recorded which). This receptor was obtained from a male donor with ankylosing spondylitis. Written as DNA, the CDR3 is TGTGCCACCAGTGATTCGGGACACAACACCGGGGAGCTGTTTTTT. Protein product: CATSDSGHNTGELFF.